What follows are 7 T cell receptor beta chains derived from one specimen sequenced in a study of blood T cell repertoires in COVID-19. Assay: immunoSEQ multiplex PCR; the TCRdb copy retains only in-frame clones and omits some. This table holds tens of thousands of clones, over 75% found once. Material: peripheral blood. The receptors shown here come from an older man in a cohort sampled during active COVID-19.

The gene calls are TRBV9 and TRBJ2-7; the match to TRBD1 covers 10 bases. Germline loops: CDR1 SGDLS, CDR2 YYNGEE. V lost 3 bases, J lost 4 bases, and 10 bases stayed unmatched. This CDR3 has 16 residues. The CDR3 sequence: CASSAGTGTGEYEQYF. The CDR3 DNA follows: TGTGCCAGCAGCGCGGGAACCGGGACAGGGGAATACGAGCAGTACTTC.

The chain has TRBV7-9 and TRBJ2-7, with TRBD1 matching over 9 bases. Unmatched junction bases numbered 8, after V lost 1 base and J lost 4 bases. Germline CDR1 SEHNR, CDR2 FQNEAQ (reference sequence). The CDR3 loop spans 16 amino acids. For the CDR3, the DNA is TGTGCCAGCAGCTTAGAAGTGTTGGGGACAGGGTACGAGCAGTACTTC. Protein product: CASSLEVLGTGYEQYF. Full variable domain (outside the CDR3, taken from reference TRBV7-9 and TRBJ2-7): DTGVSQNPRHKITKRGQNVTFRCDPISEHNRLYWYRQTLGQGPEFLTYFQNEAQLEKSRLLSDRFSAERPKGSFSTLEIQRTEQGDSAMYLCASSLEVLGTGYEQYFGPGTRLTVT.

The chain joins TRBV2 to TRBJ1-5; 8 bases map to TRBD1. V dropped 6 bases and J dropped 7; count of bases not matched to a gene: 8. The germline gives CDR1 SNHLY, CDR2 FYNNEI. The CDR3 is made up of 14 amino acids. Written as DNA, the CDR3 is TGTGCCAGCAGCTATCAGGGGGCAAAGCAGCCCCAGCATTTT. This sequence encodes CASSYQGAKQPQHF.

This chain links TRBV19 with TRBJ2-1, with 8 bases matching TRBD1. Germline CDR1 reads LNHDA; CDR2 reads SQIVND (reference sequence). V lost 5 bases to trimming and J lost 6 bases; unmatched junction nucleotides: 6. The CDR3 loop spans 14 amino acids. The CDR3 DNA follows: TGTGCCAGTAGTGGTGACAGGGGACCCAATGAGCAGTTCTTC. It yields the protein CASSGDRGPNEQFF.

The genes are TRBV3-1 (or the pseudogene TRBV3-2) and TRBJ2-1, with 9 bases aligning to TRBD1. The CDR3 covers 15 residues. Germline CDR1 is LGHDT and CDR2 is YNNKEL (reference sequence). V shed 4 bases, J shed 7 bases, and the junction held 8 bases outside the gene matches. The CDR3 reads CASSRQQGALNEQFF. The CDR3 nucleotides read TGTGCCAGCAGCCGTCAACAGGGGGCGCTAAATGAGCAGTTCTTC.

This chain joins TRBV5-4 and TRBJ2-5; 8 bases agree with TRBD2. Germline assignment: CDR1 SGHNT and CDR2 YYREEE (reference sequence). The V and J ends lost 3 bases and 2 bases, in that order; junction bases with no gene match: 15. The CDR3 totals 18 residues. As DNA, the CDR3 is TGTGCCAGCAGCTCCCGCGGAGCTAGCGGGCTTCGTCAAGAGACCCAGTACTTC. Protein: CASSSRGASGLRQETQYF. Full variable domain (missing parts from reference TRBV5-4 and TRBJ2-5): ETGVTQSPTHLIKTRGQQVTLRCSSQSGHNTVSWYQQALGQGPQFIFQYYREEENGRGNFPPRFSGLQFPNYSSELNVNALELDDSALYLCASSSRGASGLRQETQYFGPGTRLLVL.

This clone was seen a single time. The V and J genes are TRBV5-8 and TRBJ1-6; 7 bases map to TRBD1. After removal of 4 bases from V and 7 bases from J, the junction contained 5 bases not matched to a gene. In germline, CDR1 is SGHTS, CDR2 YDEGEE. The CDR3 length is 14 residues. CDR3 amino acids: CASSPGQWNSPLHF. The CDR3 region has the DNA TGTGCCAGCAGCCCGGGACAGTGGAATTCACCCCTCCACTTT.